Each of the 16 T cell receptor beta chains below was sequenced from the same sample in a study of T cells in Graves' hyperthyroidism and ophthalmopathy. The CDR3 regions of TCR beta were amplified from RNA transcripts. A set of HTBI primers served as the primers for a first-round RT-PCR of the TCR CDR3. TCRdb recomputed calls from the multiplex PCR reads with MiXCR, one row per CDR3 protein. Of hundreds of thousands of distinct CDR3 sequences listed, about 45% are singletons. The sequencing input was peripheral blood or thyroid tissue (not recorded which). The receptor source for this set is an adult man with Graves' disease, either hyperthyroidism or ophthalmopathy (not recorded which).

This clonotype was detected only a few times. The rearrangement links TRBV7-2 to TRBJ1-2; D is perhaps TRBD1 (5 bases). The germline gives CDR1 SGHTA, CDR2 FQGNSA. This CDR3 has 16 amino acids. V lost 4 bases to trimming and J lost 1 base, with 16 bases between them. Here the CDR3 DNA reads TGTGCCAGCAGCTCAATCTCAGGGACGCTTAACTATGGCTACACCTTC. Translating it yields CASSSISGTLNYGYTF.

For this clonotype: Just one base apart from a much larger clone, this may be a read error. The genes are TRBV29-1 and TRBJ1-1; D gene ambiguous. Germline V gene lookup returns CDR1 SQVTM and CDR2 ANQGSEA. The CDR3 length is 15 residues. In nucleotides, the CDR3 is TGCAGCGTTGGGGGTTGGGGTCGGTTGGACGCTGAAGCTTCCTTT. It specifies CSVGGWGRLDAEASF.

In its sample, this clonotype was seen a few times. The gene calls are TRBV2 and TRBJ1-1; 7 bases are shared with TRBD1. CDR1 SNHLY and CDR2 FYNNEI come from the germline V gene. V gave up 5 bases and J gave up 3 bases; unmatched junction bases: 6. CDR3 length: 14 residues. The CDR3 loop reads CASSRQGLDTEAFF. DNA of the CDR3: TGTGCCAGCAGTCGACAGGGTTTGGACACTGAAGCTTTCTTT.

Note on this clonotype: One junction end disagrees with the germline gene, perhaps due to a read error. This chain connects TRBV15 to TRBJ1-6; D remains ambiguous. This CDR3 is built from 14 residues. Per the germline V gene, CDR1 is LNHNV and CDR2 is YYDKDF (reference sequence). The CDR3 DNA reads TGTGCCGCCAGCAGCTGGGAGGTGGATTCACCCCTCCACTTT. Translated, it gives CAASSWEVDSPLHF.

This clonotype was recorded at least ten times. This rearrangement joins TRBV7-9 to TRBJ1-2; tentatively, D is TRBD1 (6 bases). The CDR3 totals 16 residues. Germline V lookup: CDR1 SEHNR, CDR2 FQNEAQ (reference sequence). V was shortened by 3 bases and J by 3 bases, with 17 bases between the two germline ends. In nucleotides, the CDR3 is TGTGCCAGCAGCTTGTATCTCGGACAGACCGACTATGGCTACACCTTC. This translates into CASSLYLGQTDYGYTF.

The V call is TRBV29-1, the J call TRBJ1-4, with 10 bases that match TRBD1. The ends lost 6 bases at V and 7 bases at J; junction bases unmatched: 11. Looked up from germline, CDR1 is SQVTM and CDR2 is ANQGSEA. The CDR3 consists of 15 residues. CDR3 sequence: CSVAAPTGGFEKLFF. In nucleotides, the CDR3 is TGCAGCGTAGCTGCGCCGACAGGGGGCTTTGAAAAACTGTTTTTT.

Comments on this clonotype: Its ends do not fully match the called genes, so a read error is possible. V is TRBV5-1 and J is TRBJ1-1; 10 bases fit TRBD1. Germline V lookup: CDR1 SGHRS, CDR2 YFSETQ. The CDR3 spans 15 residues. This chain's CDR3 is CASRRLDRGQTEAFF. In DNA form, the CDR3 reads TGTGCCAGCAGGCGGCTTGACAGGGGGCAAACTGAAGCTTTCTTT.

A note on this clonotype: The junction and the germline gene differ at one end; a read error may be behind it. The chain carries TRBV2 and TRBJ2-7; D unclear. Germline CDR1 SNHLY, CDR2 FYNNEI. CDR3 length: 15 amino acids. In DNA form, the CDR3 reads TGTGCCAGCAGTGAAGGGGGTTTTCGGTCCTCCGAGCAGTACTTC. Translation: CASSEGGFRSSEQYF.

This clonotype showed up just a few times. As DNA, the CDR3 is TGTGCCAGCAGCTTGACGGACAGCCGCACTAATGAAAAACTGTTTTTT. This translates into CASSLTDSRTNEKLFF. This chain uses TRBV7-2 with TRBJ1-4, with a tentative D call TRBD1 (6 bases). V was cut by 3 bases and J by 2 bases, with 13 bases left in between. The CDR3 is 16 amino acids. The germline gives CDR1 SGHTA, CDR2 FQGNSA.

The chain recombines TRBV7-2 with TRBJ1-1; D is uncertain. The germline V gene has CDR1 SGHTA and CDR2 FQGNSA. V dropped 6 bases and J dropped 6 bases, with 8 bases sitting between them. The length of the CDR3 is 11 residues. CDR3 sequence reads: CASRGPAEAFF. The CDR3 nucleotides are TGTGCCAGCAGAGGGCCCGCTGAAGCTTTCTTT.

V is TRBV7-8 and J is TRBJ1-6; 7 nucleotides line up with TRBD1. Germline values: CDR1 SGHVS, CDR2 FQNEAQ. The CDR3 length is 15 residues. With V trimmed by 6 bases and J by 5 bases, 7 bases remained unmatched. The CDR3 reads CASSLSQGNNSPLHF. CDR3 sequence (DNA): TGTGCCAGCAGTTTATCACAGGGGAATAATTCACCCCTCCACTTT.

As regards this clonotype: Possible read error: a much larger clone is one base away. This chain joins TRBV25-1 and TRBJ1-5, with a weak D call TRBD1 (5 bases). Germline values: CDR1 MGHDK, CDR2 SYGVNS. CDR3 length: 14 residues. The V end lost 4 bases, the J end lost 5 bases, and 12 bases lay between the germline ends. DNA of the CDR3: TGTGCCAGCAGTGGTTTGACAGTCGATCAGCCCCAGCATTTT. Translating it yields CASSGLTVDQPQHF.

This chain links TRBV13 with TRBJ1-4, with D uncertain. The length of the CDR3 is 16 residues. V gave up 2 bases and J gave up 10 bases, with 20 bases separating them. In germline, CDR1 is PRHDT, CDR2 FYEKMQ (reference sequence). CDR3 DNA: TGTGCCAGCAGCTTACGGTCGGGCAGGTTCTCTGGAAAACTGTTTTTT. It codes for CASSLRSGRFSGKLFF.

The V gene is TRBV5-1, the J gene TRBJ2-7; D might be TRBD1 (6 bases). Germline V gene data show CDR1 as SGHRS and CDR2 as YFSETQ. This CDR3 contains 16 residues. The ends were cut back, 4 bases at V and 4 bases at J, with 21 bases in the middle. The CDR3 region has the DNA TGCGCCAGCAGCCTCACCCTGACAGGAAAAGCTTACGAGCAGTACTTC. Translated, it gives CASSLTLTGKAYEQYF.

The chain employs TRBV12-3 or TRBV12-4 and TRBJ2-7; D uncertain. Deletions cut 5 bases from V and 1 base from J, with 12 bases between. This CDR3 is built from 14 residues. CDR3 in amino acids: CASSPLVGSYEQYF. CDR3 coding DNA: TGTGCCAGCAGTCCCTTGGTTGGGTCCTACGAGCAGTACTTC.

This sequence joins TRBV15 and TRBJ2-5; 13 nucleotides match TRBD2. V shed 3 bases and J 4 bases; nucleotides not matched to a gene: 5. In germline, CDR1 is LNHNV, CDR2 YYDKDF (reference sequence). This CDR3 has 16 residues. The chain's CDR3 is CATSRTSGRLGETQYF. For the CDR3, the DNA is TGTGCCACCAGCAGGACTAGCGGGAGGTTGGGAGAGACCCAGTACTTC.